The 22 T cell receptor beta chains presented below share a single source sample, sequenced in a study of T cell responses to AZD1222 COVID-19 vaccine. Generated by immunoSEQ multiplex PCR, the TCRdb table keeps only in-frame clones and is missing some. The repertoire has around 19,000 clones, 89% of them found once; the top ten carry roughly 8.7%. The input for sequencing was peripheral blood, taken 28 days after the second AZD1222 dose. These receptor sequences come from an adult who received the AZD1222 COVID-19 vaccine.

The chain is built from TRBV15 and TRBJ2-7; D is unresolved. Germline-derived CDR1 and CDR2 are LNHNV and YYDKDF (reference sequence). Trimming cost V 0 bases and J 7 bases, with 13 bases left between them. The length of the CDR3 is 14 residues. The CDR3 nucleotides read TGTGCCACCAGCAGAGATAGGAGCTCCAAGGAGCAGTACTTC. Amino acids: CATSRDRSSKEQYF.

The V call is TRBV19, the J call TRBJ2-2, with D unresolved. The CDR3 covers 15 residues. Germline-derived CDR1 and CDR2 are LNHDA and SQIVND (reference sequence). V lost 3 bases, J lost 5 bases, and 13 bases lay in between. CDR3 region: CASSIPRVGTGELFF. As DNA, the CDR3 is TGTGCCAGTAGTATCCCCCGGGTTGGAACCGGGGAGCTGTTTTTT.

J is TRBJ2-7 and V is TRBV30; D gene unclear. The V gene's germline CDR1 is GTSNPN and CDR2 SVGIG (reference sequence). The V gene lost 0 bases and the J gene lost 6 bases, with 15 bases spanning the gap. The CDR3 is 14 residues long. The chain's CDR3 is CAWSVLTAVGEQYF. CDR3 nucleotides: TGTGCCTGGAGTGTACTAACGGCAGTTGGCGAGCAGTACTTC.

This chain links TRBV29-1 with TRBJ2-2, with TRBD1 identical over 7 bases. Germline V gives CDR1 SQVTM, CDR2 ANQGSEA. Unmatched junction bases numbered 6, after V lost 7 bases and J lost 1 base. The CDR3 has 14 residues. CDR3 protein: CSAPRQGNTGELFF. For the CDR3, the DNA is TGCAGCGCGCCCAGACAGGGGAACACCGGGGAGCTGTTTTTT.

This sequence joins TRBV2 and TRBJ2-6; no reliable D call. Trimming removed 6 bases from V and 0 bases from J, with 12 bases in between. The length of the CDR3 is 16 residues. CDR1 is SNHLY and CDR2 is FYNNEI in the germline V gene. The CDR3 loop reads CASSAGRYSGANVLTF. CDR3 sequence (DNA): TGTGCCAGCAGCGCCGGGCGATACTCTGGGGCCAACGTCCTGACTTTC.

The chain couples TRBV7-3 to TRBJ2-2, with 8 bases fitting TRBD2. Trimming took 0 bases from V and 6 from J; bases not matched to a gene: 3. Germline CDR1 is SGHTA and CDR2 is FQGTGA. The CDR3 contains 15 residues. The CDR3 nucleotides read TGTGCCAGCAGCTTAACCGGGGGGGCTCCCGGGGAGCTGTTTTTT. Amino acid sequence: CASSLTGGAPGELFF. Full variable domain (remainder filled in from reference TRBV7-3 and TRBJ2-2): GAGVSQTPSNKVTEKGKYVELRCDPISGHTALYWYRQSLGQGPEFLIYFQGTGAADDSGLPNDRFFAVRPEGSVSTLKIQRTERGDSAVYLCASSLTGGAPGELFFGEGSRLTVL.

The J gene is TRBJ2-1, the V gene TRBV11-2; 15 bases map to TRBD2. Germline values: CDR1 SGHAT, CDR2 FQNNGV. The length of the CDR3 is 19 residues. Unmatched junction bases numbered 4, after V lost 1 base and J lost 0 bases. The chain's CDR3 is CASSLVGTSGRSSYNEQFF. Written as DNA, the CDR3 is TGTGCCAGCAGCTTAGTCGGGACTAGCGGGAGGAGCTCCTACAATGAGCAGTTCTTC.

This sequence joins TRBV5-1 and TRBJ1-6; 7 bases line up with TRBD1. The ends lost 0 bases at V and 4 bases at J; junction bases unmatched: 4. The germline CDR1 and CDR2 sequences are SGHRS and YFSETQ. The CDR3 is 16 residues long. CDR3 residues: CASSLGSGQYNSPLHF. The CDR3 DNA reads TGCGCCAGCAGCTTGGGATCGGGACAGTATAATTCACCCCTCCACTTT.

This clone was seen once. The chain uses TRBV27 and TRBJ1-6; 8 nucleotides match TRBD1. The germline V gene encodes CDR1 MNHEY and CDR2 SMNVEV (reference sequence). V gave up 7 bases and J gave up 6 bases; unmatched junction bases: 8. The length of the CDR3 is 15 residues. CDR3: CASKPAGQANSPLHF. The DNA for the CDR3 is TGTGCCAGCAAACCGGCGGGACAGGCTAATTCACCCCTCCACTTT.

The sample holds one count of this clone. V gene TRBV18 combines with J gene TRBJ2-2; D ambiguous. Germline V gene lookup returns CDR1 KGHSH and CDR2 LQKENI. The CDR3 totals 16 residues. The V end was cut by 2 bases, the J end by 1 base, with 11 bases between. The CDR3 sequence is CASSPGVGENTGELFF. CDR3 DNA: TGTGCCAGCTCACCAGGTGTGGGCGAGAACACCGGGGAGCTGTTTTTT.

In this sample, this clone turned up once. V usage is TRBV28 and J usage is TRBJ2-1, with TRBD2 matching 10 bases. Germline V CDR1 and CDR2: MDHEN, SYDVKM. V lost 5 bases to trimming and J lost 2 bases; unmatched junction nucleotides: 18. The CDR3 runs 20 residues. DNA of the CDR3: TGTGCCAGCAGTGGATTCCCGGTGGTAGCGGGGGGCTTCCCCTACAATGAGCAGTTCTTC. It is translated as CASSGFPVVAGGFPYNEQFF.

The chain has TRBV7-9 and TRBJ2-1; tentatively, D is TRBD1 or TRBD2 (6 bases each). Germline lookup yields CDR1 SEHNR and CDR2 FQNEAQ (reference sequence). The V and J ends lost 5 bases and 9 bases respectively, with 26 bases between them. This CDR3 has 17 residues. The DNA for the CDR3 is TGTGCCAGCAGCCCGCCCATTCGGCAGGGCGGAGGGGGTGAGCAGTTCTTC. Amino acid sequence: CASSPPIRQGGGGEQFF.

This chain connects TRBV19 to TRBJ1-2; perhaps TRBD1 as D (6 bases). Germline V gene data show CDR1 as LNHDA and CDR2 as SQIVND (reference sequence). CDR3 length: 14 amino acids. Between the trimmed V and J ends, which lost 5 bases and 3 bases, there was a span of 13 bases. The CDR3: CASSVQGFDYGYTF. CDR3 in DNA: TGTGCCAGTAGTGTACAGGGATTCGACTATGGCTACACCTTC.

The genes are TRBV2 and TRBJ1-2; D gene unclear. V lost 5 bases, J lost 0 bases, and 10 bases lay in between. Germline CDR1 SNHLY, CDR2 FYNNEI. The CDR3 consists of 14 residues. CDR3 protein: CASSLSGSNYGYTF. CDR3 DNA sequence: TGTGCCAGCAGTCTCTCGGGTTCTAACTATGGCTACACCTTC.

This sequence joins TRBV2 and TRBJ1-2; 7 bases fit TRBD1. The V and J ends lost 2 bases and 6 bases, in that order; junction bases with no gene match: 6. This CDR3 spans 14 amino acids. Germline CDR1 reads SNHLY; CDR2 reads FYNNEI. This chain's CDR3 is CASSERWQGDGYTF. The CDR3, as DNA: TGTGCCAGCAGTGAAAGGTGGCAGGGGGATGGCTACACCTTC.

V usage is TRBV7-8 and J usage is TRBJ2-1, with 8 bases aligning to TRBD2. The CDR3 covers 15 residues. Germline trimming cut 5 bases from V and 5 bases from J; bases unmatched to any gene: 8. Germline assignment: CDR1 SGHVS and CDR2 FQNEAQ. The DNA of the CDR3 is TGTGCCAGCAGCCCCTGGGGACTAGAGGACAATGAGCAGTTCTTC. Translating gives CASSPWGLEDNEQFF.

DNA for the CDR3: TGTGCCAGCAGCCAAGGGGAGGCCGGGGAGCTGTTTTTT. This encodes CASSQGEAGELFF. This chain connects TRBV4-2 to TRBJ2-2, with D tentatively TRBD2 (6 bases). The ends were cut back, 1 base at V and 6 bases at J, with 6 bases in the middle. CDR1 and CDR2 from the germline V gene are LGHNA and YNFKEQ. The CDR3 covers 13 residues.

This rearrangement joins TRBV5-1 to TRBJ2-1; D is undetermined. The CDR3 is made up of 15 amino acids. Trimming removed 4 bases at V and 1 base at J, with 12 bases between. CDR1 and CDR2 (germline): SGHRS, YFSETQ. CDR3 in amino acids: CASSNSGDSYNEQFF. CDR3 nucleotide sequence: TGCGCCAGCAGCAATTCAGGAGATTCCTACAATGAGCAGTTCTTC.

This chain joins TRBV5-5 and TRBJ2-7, with 13 bases fitting TRBD2. The V segment lost 0 bases and the J segment 0 bases; nucleotides outside the gene matches: 3. Germline lookup yields CDR1 SGHKS and CDR2 YYEKEE (reference sequence). The CDR3 sequence is 17 residues long. CDR3 sequence reads: CASSLGLAGGSSYEQYF. The CDR3 DNA follows: TGTGCCAGCAGCTTGGGACTAGCGGGAGGCTCCTCCTACGAGCAGTACTTC.

The chain is built from TRBV2 and TRBJ1-3; the D is unclear. Between the trimmed V and J ends, which lost 5 bases and 3 bases, there was a span of 2 bases. The CDR3 contains 11 residues. Germline lookup yields CDR1 SNHLY and CDR2 FYNNEI. CDR3 DNA sequence: TGTGCCAGCAGTTTTGGAAACACCATATATTTT. Amino acid sequence: CASSFGNTIYF.

This chain uses TRBV5-1 with TRBJ2-1; 12 nucleotides line up with TRBD1. The CDR3 has 19 residues. Germline assignment: CDR1 SGHRS and CDR2 YFSETQ. V was pared by 0 bases and J by 0 bases, with 7 bases of the junction left unmatched. In nucleotides, the CDR3 is TGCGCCAGCAGCTTGGGTCCGGGACAGGGGGCAAGCTCCTACAATGAGCAGTTCTTC. Its translation is CASSLGPGQGASSYNEQFF.

This sequence joins TRBV24-1 and TRBJ2-3; 7 nucleotides match TRBD1. CDR3 length: 17 amino acids. Trimming at V came to 3 bases and at J to 2 bases, leaving 10 bases not matched to a gene. Germline V gene data show CDR1 as KGHDR and CDR2 as SFDVKD. Here the CDR3 DNA reads TGTGCCACCAGTGATGTATCAGGGGGTTCCTCCACAGATACGCAGTATTTT. It is translated as CATSDVSGGSSTDTQYF.